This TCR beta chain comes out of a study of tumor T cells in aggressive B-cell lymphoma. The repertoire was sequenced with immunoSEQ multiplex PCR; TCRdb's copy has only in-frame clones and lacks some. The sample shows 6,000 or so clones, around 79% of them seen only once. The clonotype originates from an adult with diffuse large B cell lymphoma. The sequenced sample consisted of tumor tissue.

Written as DNA, the CDR3 is TGTGCCTGGGGGCGACAGCAAGCTTTCTTT. It specifies CAWGRQQAFF. This sequence joins TRBV30 and TRBJ1-1; D might be TRBD1 (5 bases). The CDR3 extends over 10 amino acids. Germline-derived CDR1 and CDR2 are GTSNPN and SVGIG (reference sequence). Deletions cut 5 bases from V and 9 bases from J, with 10 bases between.